This T cell receptor (beta chain) appears in the sequencing data of a study of T cell responses to AZD1222 COVID-19 vaccine. Regarding the study as a whole: Females made up more of the donors, who were largely white British, and clonal diversity may have come out too low. With two AZD1222 doses given, Spike-specific TCR breadth and depth both rose. Only six people who got AZD1222 tested seropositive at baseline.

The V segment lost 5 bases and the J segment 7 bases; nucleotides outside the gene matches: 4. The CDR3 consists of 13 residues. Details on this clone: The antigen is undetermined.

The repertoire was sequenced with immunoSEQ multiplex PCR; TCRdb's copy has only in-frame clones and lacks some. Of around 130,000 clones in the sample, 70% to 90% were seen once. The chain combines TRBV12-3 or TRBV12-4 with TRBJ1-4; 7 bases match TRBD1. The source was peripheral blood, collected on day 0 of AZD1222 vaccination. The sequence derives from an adult in good health. The CDR3: CASSQGGGEKLFF. The CDR3 DNA follows: TGTGCCAGCAGTCAGGGGGGGGGTGAAAAACTGTTTTTT.